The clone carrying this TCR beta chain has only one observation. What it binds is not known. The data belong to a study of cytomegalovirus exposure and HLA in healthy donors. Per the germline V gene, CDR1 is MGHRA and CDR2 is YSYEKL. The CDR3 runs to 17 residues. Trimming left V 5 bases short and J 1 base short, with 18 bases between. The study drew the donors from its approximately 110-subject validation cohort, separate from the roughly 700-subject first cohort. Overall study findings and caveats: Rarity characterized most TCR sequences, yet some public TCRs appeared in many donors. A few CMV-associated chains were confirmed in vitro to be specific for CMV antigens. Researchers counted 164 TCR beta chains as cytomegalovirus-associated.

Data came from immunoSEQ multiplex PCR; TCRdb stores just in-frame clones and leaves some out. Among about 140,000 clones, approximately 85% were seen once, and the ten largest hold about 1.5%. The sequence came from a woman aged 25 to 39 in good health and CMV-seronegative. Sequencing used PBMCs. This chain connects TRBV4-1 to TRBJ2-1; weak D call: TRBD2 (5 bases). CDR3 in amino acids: CASSDSPPGSSYNEQFF. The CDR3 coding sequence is TGCGCCAGCAGCGATTCTCCCCCGGGATCATCCTACAATGAGCAGTTCTTC.